These 28 T cell receptor beta chains were all obtained from the same sample, sequenced in a study of a mutant IDH1 vaccine in newly diagnosed glioma (dated by TCRdb to about 2021). This specimen's time point label, interpreted: week 11, during vaccination. Each vaccine dose, consisting of 300 ug of a 20-mer mutant IDH1 peptide in Montanide, was administered subcutaneously with topical imiquimod. These receptors have no identified antigens. To prepare the library, the immunoSEQ multiplex PCR assay was applied. As stored in TCRdb, this immuneACCESS dataset retains in-frame rearrangements with V and J assigned. A fraction of the clones does not appear; measured against another copy, unresolved V genes explain less than half of the discrepancy, and the remainder lacks a known reason. This sample holds about 110,000 clones; around 90% were observed only once. 0.6% to 0.75% of the sample rests with the top ten.

The sample was PBMCs, taken from a glioma patient whose treatment included an IDH1 peptide vaccine. The receptor set was obtained from a woman aged 45-65 years with glioma.

The V call is TRBV5-1, the J call TRBJ2-5, with 7 bases identical to TRBD1. TRBJ2-7 explains the end of the DNA better; the J call may be wrong. CDR3 length equals 15 residues. The V gene's germline CDR1 is SGHRS and CDR2 YFSETQ. CDR3 sequence (DNA): TGCGCCAGCAGCTTGGTGACAGGGTTATCCTACGAGCAGTACTTC. It translates to CASSLVTGLSYEQYF.

The CDR3 here is CASIAGGPGEQFF. For the CDR3, the DNA is TGTGCCAGCATAGCGGGAGGGCCAGGTGAGCAGTTCTTC. The J gene is TRBJ2-1, the V gene TRBV2; 11 bases line up with TRBD2. With V trimmed by 7 bases and J by 9 bases, 5 bases remained unmatched. Germline CDR1 is SNHLY and CDR2 is FYNNEI. The CDR3 loop spans 13 amino acids.

V is TRBV6-5 and J is TRBJ2-5; 7 positions agree with TRBD2. Germline V gene data show CDR1 as MNHEY and CDR2 as SVGAGI. The trim removed 2 bases at V and 5 bases at J, leaving 5 bases unmatched. This CDR3 comprises 14 residues. The CDR3 region is CASSYGGSGETQYF. CDR3 nucleotide sequence: TGTGCCAGCAGTTACGGCGGGAGTGGGGAGACCCAGTACTTC.

V and J are TRBV11-3 and TRBJ1-1; 8 nucleotides match TRBD1. The CDR3 runs to 12 residues. The ends lost 4 bases at V and 7 bases at J; junction bases unmatched: 2. Germline CDR1 SGHNT, CDR2 YENEEA. The CDR3 sequence: CASSSDRGEAFF. The DNA of the CDR3 is TGTGCCAGCAGCTCAGACAGGGGTGAAGCTTTCTTT.

Comment on this clone: At one end the junction does not follow the germline gene, possibly because of a read error. The CDR3 region is CASSLGQGFLYEQYF. CDR3 nucleotide sequence: TGTGCCAGCAGTTTAGGACAGGGATTTTTGTACGAGCAGTACTTC. This sequence joins TRBV7-8 and TRBJ2-7; 8 bases are shared with TRBD1. CDR3 size: 15 residues. CDR1 SGHVS and CDR2 FQNEAQ come from the germline V gene.

The V and J genes are TRBV9 and TRBJ2-1; a possible D gene is TRBD2 (6 bases). The CDR3 contains 16 residues. V lost 3 bases, J lost 7 bases, and 20 bases lay in between. Per germline, CDR1 SGDLS and CDR2 YYNGEE. The CDR3 DNA reads TGTGCCAGCAGCGCGGATAGCGGAGCCCCATGGAATGAGCAGTTCTTC. This sequence encodes CASSADSGAPWNEQFF.

The chain uses TRBV19 and TRBJ2-7; 12 positions agree with TRBD2. CDR3 length: 15 residues. The J segment lost 2 bases and the V segment lost 4 bases, leaving 3 bases of the junction unmatched. The germline V gene has CDR1 LNHDA and CDR2 SQIVND (reference sequence). CDR3 sequence (DNA): TGTGCCAGTAGTAGGACTAGCGGGAACACCTACGAGCAGTACTTC. It translates to CASSRTSGNTYEQYF.

The chain combines TRBV2 with TRBJ1-5, with a weak D call TRBD1 (5 bases). With 3 bases removed from V and 4 bases from J, the gap between germline ends came to 10 bases. Germline V gene data show CDR1 as SNHLY and CDR2 as FYNNEI. This CDR3 spans 14 amino acids. CDR3 DNA sequence: TGTGCCAGCAGTGAGGGGCACCTAAATCAGCCCCAGCATTTT. It encodes CASSEGHLNQPQHF.

The chain carries TRBV4-1 and TRBJ2-1, with D unresolved. Germline-derived CDR1 and CDR2 are MGHRA and YSYEKL. The CDR3 loop spans 13 amino acids. V was cut by 4 bases and J by 7 bases, with 11 bases left in between. CDR3 DNA sequence: TGCGCCAGCAGCCCCAGGCAGATGAATGAGCAGTTCTTC. Its protein is CASSPRQMNEQFF.

This sequence joins TRBV6-5 and TRBJ2-7; TRBD2 matches at 7 bases. CDR1 and CDR2 from the germline V gene are MNHEY and SVGAGI. This CDR3 has 12 amino acids. Losses at the gene ends were 6 bases for V and 5 bases for J; bases not matched to a gene: 4. The CDR3 DNA sequence: TGTGCCAGCAGAGAAGCGGGGAACGAGCAGTACTTC. Encoded protein: CASREAGNEQYF.

The chain has TRBV7-9 and TRBJ2-1; the D gene is possibly TRBD1 (5 bases). Germline CDR1 is SEHNR and CDR2 is FQNEAQ (reference sequence). The CDR3 has 11 residues. V lost 7 bases to trimming and J lost 5 bases, with 6 bases between them. CDR3: CASKGDNEQFF. CDR3 bases: TGTGCCAGCAAAGGGGACAATGAGCAGTTCTTC. Together with reference TRBV7-9 and TRBJ2-1, the CDR3 gives the full variable domain: DTGVSQNPRHKITKRGQNVTFRCDPISEHNRLYWYRQTLGQGPEFLTYFQNEAQLEKSRLLSDRFSAERPKGSFSTLEIQRTEQGDSAMYLCASKGDNEQFFGPGTRLTVL.

V and J are TRBV5-6 and TRBJ2-7; the D gene could be TRBD1 or TRBD2 (5 bases each). Germline CDR1 SGHDT, CDR2 YYEEEE. The V gene lost 2 bases and the J gene lost 4 bases, with 13 bases spanning the gap. The CDR3 spans 14 residues. In DNA, the CDR3 is TGTGCCAGCAGCTTTGAGGGGCGTACTTACGAGCAGTACTTC. Translated, it gives CASSFEGRTYEQYF.

This clone was detected once. The V and J genes are TRBV10-1 and TRBJ1-5; 8 nucleotides line up with TRBD1. Germline assignment: CDR1 WNHNN and CDR2 SYGVQD (reference sequence). CDR3 length equals 17 residues. Unmatched junction bases numbered 8, after V lost 2 bases and J lost 2 bases. The CDR3 sequence: CASSEPRGRLGNQPQHF. The CDR3 nucleotides are TGCGCCAGCAGTGAGCCCAGGGGGCGTTTAGGCAATCAGCCCCAGCATTTT.

The chain carries TRBV27 and TRBJ2-7; D gene ambiguous. The germline CDR1 and CDR2 sequences are MNHEY and SMNVEV (reference sequence). V lost 1 base, J lost 4 bases, and 14 bases lay in between. The CDR3 totals 15 residues. The CDR3 DNA sequence: TGTGCCAGCAGTTTATTAGGTAGACGAGATTACGAGCAGTACTTC. Translated: CASSLLGRRDYEQYF.

The rearrangement uses TRBV15 and TRBJ2-7; weak D call: TRBD2 (5 bases). V lost 0 bases and J 7 bases, leaving 7 bases between the germline ends. Germline V gene data show CDR1 as LNHNV and CDR2 as YYDKDF (reference sequence). The CDR3 length is 12 residues. CDR3 coding DNA: TGTGCCACCAGCAGAGATGGGAGTGAGCAGTACTTC. Its translation: CATSRDGSEQYF.

The genes are TRBV28 and TRBJ1-2; TRBD1 agrees at 9 bases. The CDR3 length is 13 residues. Trimming took 10 bases from V and 4 from J; bases not matched to a gene: 7. The germline V gene encodes CDR1 MDHEN and CDR2 SYDVKM. CDR3 loop: CATKGTGPYGYTF. As DNA, the CDR3 is TGTGCCACCAAGGGGACAGGGCCCTATGGCTACACCTTC.

The J gene is TRBJ1-1, the V gene TRBV7-9; the D gene is possibly TRBD1 (6 bases). Germline V gene lookup returns CDR1 SEHNR and CDR2 FQNEAQ (reference sequence). The CDR3 has 13 amino acids. V was cut by 5 bases and J by 6 bases, with 13 bases left in between. In DNA, the CDR3 is TGTGCCAGCAGCACGACAGGTTCCCCTGAAGCTTTCTTT. As protein: CASSTTGSPEAFF.

The rearrangement uses TRBV7-9 and TRBJ2-3; 7 bases map to TRBD2. Germline trimming cut 4 bases from V and 2 bases from J; bases unmatched to any gene: 12. CDR3 length: 17 amino acids. Germline CDR1 is SEHNR and CDR2 is FQNEAQ (reference sequence). The CDR3 coding sequence is TGTGCCAGCAGCTCCAGAGCTAGCGGATCCCCCACAGATACGCAGTATTTT. Translated, it gives CASSSRASGSPTDTQYF.

The chain uses TRBV28 and TRBJ2-2; 11 bases agree with TRBD2. From germline, CDR1 is MDHEN and CDR2 SYDVKM. There are 14 residues in the CDR3. V shed 9 bases and J 6 bases; nucleotides not matched to a gene: 6. The CDR3: CASSGRARSGELFF. CDR3 coding DNA: TGTGCCAGTAGCGGGAGGGCCAGATCCGGGGAGCTGTTTTTT.

The gene calls are TRBV11-2 and TRBJ2-2; 10 nucleotides align to TRBD2. Trimming at V came to 6 bases and at J to 6 bases, leaving 16 bases not matched to a gene. The CDR3 has 18 residues. Germline values: CDR1 SGHAT, CDR2 FQNNGV. Here the CDR3 DNA reads TGTGCCAGCAGTTCAGCGGGTAGCGGGAGGAGGGTGGCCGGGGAGCTGTTTTTT. It is translated as CASSSAGSGRRVAGELFF.

The chain employs TRBV29-1 and TRBJ1-2, with no clear D. CDR1 is SQVTM, CDR2 ANQGSEA, per germline. V was shortened by 0 bases and J by 5 bases, with 1 base between the two germline ends. The CDR3 has 10 amino acids. CDR3 nucleotide sequence: TGCAGCGTTGAAGATTATGGCTACACCTTC. This sequence encodes CSVEDYGYTF.

The rearrangement uses TRBV7-3 and TRBJ2-3, with D possibly being TRBD1 (5 bases). CDR1 and CDR2 from the germline V gene are SGHTA and FQGTGA. V lost 3 bases to trimming and J lost 2 bases, with 12 bases between them. CDR3 size: 15 residues. CDR3 protein: CASSFTGPPTDTQYF. The CDR3 DNA is TGTGCCAGCAGCTTTACAGGTCCCCCCACAGATACGCAGTATTTT.

The rearrangement joins TRBV5-1 to TRBJ1-1, with D tentatively TRBD1 (5 bases). CDR1 SGHRS and CDR2 YFSETQ come from the germline V gene. This CDR3 contains 14 residues. Trimming pared 3 bases from V and 4 bases from J, leaving 13 bases between. The DNA of the CDR3 is TGCGCCAGCAGCTCCGGGGCACAAACCACTGAAGCTTTCTTT. Its translation: CASSSGAQTTEAFF.

This clone occurred a few times. The CDR3 is CSSGPLNTEAFF. The CDR3 nucleotides are TGCAGCTCGGGACCGTTGAACACTGAAGCTTTCTTT. The chain is built from TRBV29-1 and TRBJ1-1; a weak D match, TRBD1 (5 bases). CDR1 and CDR2 from the germline V gene are SQVTM and ANQGSEA. This CDR3 spans 12 amino acids. The germline V and J ends were trimmed by 8 bases and 0 bases, with 10 bases remaining between them.

The rearrangement joins TRBV5-1 to TRBJ2-1; 8 bases line up with TRBD2. The J segment lost 8 bases and the V segment lost 4 bases, leaving 5 bases of the junction unmatched. Looked up from germline, CDR1 is SGHRS and CDR2 is YFSETQ. This CDR3 has 13 amino acids. This chain's CDR3 is CASSKGLGDEQFF. The CDR3 DNA reads as TGCGCCAGCAGCAAGGGACTAGGGGATGAGCAGTTCTTC.

The V gene is TRBV28, the J gene TRBJ2-4; weak D call: TRBD2 (5 bases). Trimming pared 8 bases from V and 0 bases from J, leaving 17 bases between. Germline lookup yields CDR1 MDHEN and CDR2 SYDVKM. The CDR3 totals 16 residues. The CDR3 spells CASGVGVHLAKNIQYF. The CDR3 DNA is TGTGCCAGCGGGGTCGGGGTTCACTTAGCCAAAAACATTCAGTACTTC. Looking up the rest from reference TRBV28 and TRBJ2-4 gives the full variable domain: DVKVTQSSRYLVKRTGEKVFLECVQDMDHENMFWYRQDPGLGLRLIYFSYDVKMKEKGDIPEGYSVSREKKERFSLILESASTNQTSMYLCASGVGVHLAKNIQYFGAGTRLSVL.

The chain combines TRBV9 with TRBJ2-1; 10 positions match TRBD2. The V segment lost 4 bases and the J segment 2 bases; nucleotides outside the gene matches: 9. Germline V CDR1 and CDR2: SGDLS, YYNGEE. CDR3 length equals 17 residues. CDR3 sequence reads: CASSPSLAGAAYNEQFF. Here the CDR3 DNA reads TGTGCCAGCAGCCCAAGCCTAGCGGGAGCCGCCTACAATGAGCAGTTCTTC.

This chain joins TRBV9 and TRBJ1-3; 8 nucleotides line up with TRBD1. The V segment lost 3 bases and the J segment 4 bases; nucleotides outside the gene matches: 6. Per the germline V gene, CDR1 is SGDLS and CDR2 is YYNGEE. This CDR3 has 15 residues. The CDR3 spells CASSGATGAGNTIYF. Here the CDR3 DNA reads TGTGCCAGCAGCGGAGCGACAGGGGCCGGAAACACCATATATTTT.